The rows below give T cell receptor beta chains drawn from one sample of a study of beta chain features in type 1 diabetes. The protocol was immunoSEQ multiplex PCR, while the TCRdb copy is restricted to in-frame clones and leaves out a portion. The repertoire holds about 620,000 clones, with roughly 15% as singletons. Sequenced input: naive CD4+ T cells from blood. These receptors were taken from a man younger than 35 in good health. Each CDR3 is given with its conserved first and last residue. The D gene is left open where the match is weak. For some rows the clone size is stated as once, few or many, or as a class when expanded; others skip it.

j_call d_call clone_size v_call cdr3_nt cdr3_aa
TRBJ2-1 TRBD1 few TRBV11-3 TGTGCCAGCAGCTTAGCAGGGGGCCGGAATGAGCAGTTCTTC CASSLAGGRNEQFF
TRBJ2-1 - - TRBV10-3 TGTGCCATCAGTGAGGGGGCGGCTTCCTACAATGAGCAGTTCTTC CAISEGAASYNEQFF
TRBJ2-2 - few TRBV2 TGTGCCAGCAGTGTCGAGCGGTCGAACACCGGGGAGCTGTTTTTT CASSVERSNTGELFF
TRBJ2-1 - - TRBV29-1 TGCAGCGTTGAAGGAAATACGGGAGCCTACAATGAGCAGTTCTTC CSVEGNTGAYNEQFF
TRBJ2-7 TRBD1 - TRBV30 TGTGCCTGGAGTGCCGGGACAGGGCTCTACGAGCAGTACTTC CAWSAGTGLYEQYF
TRBJ1-2 TRBD1 few TRBV13 TGTGCCAGCAGCTTAGCCCAGGGGGCGCGAGGCTACACCTTC CASSLAQGARGYTF
TRBJ2-7 TRBD1 - TRBV7-2 TGTGCCAGCAGCTTCGTCAGGGGGCACTCCTACGAGCAGTACTTC CASSFVRGHSYEQYF
TRBJ1-2 TRBD1 few TRBV28 TGTGCCAGCACGACAGGGGTAAATGGCTACACCTTC CASTTGVNGYTF
TRBJ2-3 - few TRBV18 TGTGCCAGCTCACCATACGGTCAAATTGATACGCAGTATTTT CASSPYGQIDTQYF
TRBJ2-5 TRBD2 - TRBV5-4 TGTGCCAGCAAGGGGCTAGCGGGAGGACAAGAGACCCAGTACTTC CASKGLAGGQETQYF
TRBJ1-2 - few TRBV7-6 TGTGCCAGCAGCTCGCTTCTCCTTGCCGCTAACTATGGCTACACCTTC CASSSLLLAANYGYTF
TRBJ2-1 - - TRBV6-1 TGTGCCAGCGGATTGAGTGTCTACAATGAGCAGTTCTTC CASGLSVYNEQFF
TRBJ2-5 - - TRBV7-2 TGTGCCAGCAGCTTAGGAGCGGAGACCCAGTACTTC CASSLGAETQYF
TRBJ2-7 TRBD1 - TRBV7-9 TGTGCCAGCAGCAGGACAGGGGCCCCCTCCTACGAGCAGTACTTC CASSRTGAPSYEQYF
TRBJ2-1 - - TRBV2 TGTGCCAGCGGGTACAATGAGCAGTTCTTC CASGYNEQFF
TRBJ1-1 TRBD1 few TRBV5-1 TGCGCCAGCAGCGCGGGACAGGGGGCCCTTAACACTGAAGCTTTCTTT CASSAGQGALNTEAFF
TRBJ2-1 - few TRBV15 TGTGCCACCAGCCTCGGGGGAGCCTACAATGAGCAGTTCTTC CATSLGGAYNEQFF
TRBJ2-3 TRBD2 - TRBV6-5 TGTGCCAGCAGTTACTCGGCTAGCGGGATCGGATATACGCAGTATTTT CASSYSASGIGYTQYF
TRBJ2-7 - once TRBV4-2 TGTGCCAGCAGCCAAAGCCAAGGCGCCGAGCAGTACTTC CASSQSQGAEQYF
TRBJ2-5 - - TRBV18 TGTGCCAGCTCCCCCGGGCCTACAGAGGTCCAGTACTTC CASSPGPTEVQYF
TRBJ2-3 - - TRBV19 TGTGCCACGCAGGAGGGCCCGGGCACAGATACGCAGTATTTT CATQEGPGTDTQYF
TRBJ2-4 TRBD2 few TRBV5-8 TGTGCCAGCAGCTTGGCCGGGACTAGCGGGAGAAGGTACTTC CASSLAGTSGRRYF
TRBJ2-2 - few TRBV25-1 TGTGCCAGCAGTGATGTCAGGACGAACACCGGGGAGCTGTTTTTT CASSDVRTNTGELFF
TRBJ2-7 - - TRBV7-9 TGTGCCAGCAGCTTAGAGTGGCAGGGCCCCTACGAGCAGTACTTC CASSLEWQGPYEQYF
TRBJ1-2 - - TRBV7-2 TGTGCCAGCAGCTTAGTAGCAGAAAAACACCGGTACTATGGCTACACCTTC CASSLVAEKHRYYGYTF
TRBJ2-7 - - TRBV6-5 TGTGCCAGCAGTTACGACGCCGTCCTCTACGAGCAGTACTTC CASSYDAVLYEQYF
TRBJ2-7 TRBD1 few TRBV19 TGTGCCAGTAGCGAGACAGGGGCCTACGAGCAGTACTTC CASSETGAYEQYF
TRBJ1-5 - - TRBV28 TGTGCCAGCAGTGCCGGTACGTGGCCCCAGCATTTT CASSAGTWPQHF
TRBJ2-2 - - TRBV25-1 TGTGCCAGCAGTGAATGGTTAGGAGGGTACGCGAACACCGGGGAGCTGTTTTTT CASSEWLGGYANTGELFF
TRBJ1-1 - - TRBV19 TGTGCCAGTAGAAACCGGGATAACACTGAAGCTTTCTTT CASRNRDNTEAFF
TRBJ2-2 TRBD1 few TRBV29-1 TGCAGCGTACGGACAGGGGGCGTCACCGGGGAGCTGTTTTTT CSVRTGGVTGELFF
TRBJ1-1 - few TRBV29-1 TGCAGCGTGATTAGGGGGAGGACTGAAGCTTTCTTT CSVIRGRTEAFF
TRBJ2-7 TRBD1 - TRBV29-1 TGCAGCGTGGGGGACAGTTCCTACGAGCAGTACTTC CSVGDSSYEQYF
TRBJ1-6 - - TRBV14 TGTGCCAGCAGCCGGGGGTCGGGGCATTCACCCCTCCACTTT CASSRGSGHSPLHF
TRBJ2-7 - - TRBV6-1 TGTGCCAGCAGTAAGGCAGGGGCCTACGAGCAGTACTTC CASSKAGAYEQYF
TRBJ1-1 TRBD1 - TRBV18 TGTGCCAGCTCACCACCGGGACAGGTCCCGAACACTGAAGCTTTCTTT CASSPPGQVPNTEAFF
TRBJ1-2 - few TRBV18 TGTGCCAGCTCACCAGACGGATTCGGGGGCGAAAATGGCTACACCTTC CASSPDGFGGENGYTF
TRBJ2-3 TRBD2 - TRBV18 TGTGCCAGCTCACCACGCCTAGCGGGGAGCACAGATACGCAGTATTTT CASSPRLAGSTDTQYF
TRBJ2-1 - few TRBV7-2 TGTGCCAGCAGCTTAGACCGTCAGGGTCGTGAGCAGTTCTTC CASSLDRQGREQFF
TRBJ2-7 TRBD1 - TRBV18 TGTGCCAGCTCACAACAGGGGGACGAGCAGTACTTC CASSQQGDEQYF
TRBJ2-7 TRBD2 - TRBV4-2 TGTGCCAGCAGCCAACTAGCGGGAGACTCCTACGAGCAGTACTTC CASSQLAGDSYEQYF
TRBJ2-2 TRBD2 few TRBV4-2 TGTGCCAGCAGCCAAGGACTAGCTGCGAACACCGGGGAGCTGTTTTTT CASSQGLAANTGELFF
TRBJ2-7 - - TRBV7-2 TGTGCCAGCAGCGTACATTCAGGGTTCGCCGACTCCTACGAGCAGTACTTC CASSVHSGFADSYEQYF
TRBJ2-7 - few TRBV4-1 TGCGCCAGCAGCCGTGAGGCGGGGTTCTACGAGCAGTACTTC CASSREAGFYEQYF
TRBJ2-1 TRBD1 few TRBV14 TGTGCCAGCAGTTCGACATCAGGGGGCAATGAGCAGTTCTTC CASSSTSGGNEQFF
TRBJ2-7 - - TRBV5-6 TGTCTTTCCAGAAAGGGGAAACTCTCCTACGAGCAGTACTTC CLSRKGKLSYEQYF
TRBJ1-1 TRBD1 - TRBV6-5 TGTGCCAGCAGTTACTCGACAGGGGTGAACACTGAAGCTTTCTTT CASSYSTGVNTEAFF
TRBJ2-7 TRBD2 few TRBV14 TGTGCCAGCAGCCGGCTTGGCGGGGGACTAGCGGAAGAGCAGTACTTC CASSRLGGGLAEEQYF
TRBJ1-1 - few TRBV5-1 TGCGCCAGCACGACTCCGTGGGGGCGGGGTGAAGCTTTCTTT CASTTPWGRGEAFF
TRBJ2-7 - few TRBV25-1 TGTGCCAGCCCCGAAAGGTTGTACGAGCAGTACTTC CASPERLYEQYF
TRBJ2-1 - - TRBV11-2 TGTGCCAGCAGCTTAGGTGTGACCACCGGCGGTGAGCAGTTCTTC CASSLGVTTGGEQFF
TRBJ2-3 TRBD2 - TRBV9 TGTGCCAGCAGCCCTAGGACTAGCGGGATCACAGATACGCAGTATTTT CASSPRTSGITDTQYF
TRBJ1-2 - - TRBV7-9 TGTGCCAGCAGCCACCAGGCGGGGTATGGCTACACCTTC CASSHQAGYGYTF
TRBJ2-1 - few TRBV4-3 TGCGCCAGCAGCCAAGATACCGACTACAATGAGCAGTTCTTC CASSQDTDYNEQFF
TRBJ1-1 TRBD1 - TRBV6-5 TGTGCCAGCAGTTACTTGACAGGGCGGTCGGACACTGAAGCTTTCTTT CASSYLTGRSDTEAFF